Presented here are 12 T cell receptor beta chains from one specimen sequenced in a study of shared clonotypes between healthy human individuals. Data came from immunoSEQ multiplex PCR; TCRdb stores just in-frame clones and leaves some out. The repertoire holds 1.5 million to 2.5 million clones, with about 94% as singletons. Naive CD8 isolation took CD45RO-negative cells positively selected for CCR7 and excluded terminally differentiated effector memory CD45RA+ cells. Material: naive CD8+ T cells sorted from blood. The receptor set was obtained from a man aged 18 to 30 in good health.

The chain's CDR3 is CASSLGQGKQPQHF. The CDR3 DNA follows: TGTGCCAGCAGTTTGGGACAGGGTAAACAGCCCCAGCATTTT. The chain joins TRBV28 to TRBJ1-5; 9 bases map to TRBD1. The CDR3 spans 14 residues. The V gene's germline CDR1 is MDHEN and CDR2 SYDVKM. V was pared by 3 bases and J by 7 bases, with 4 bases of the junction left unmatched.

J is TRBJ2-7 and V is TRBV5-1, with a possible D match to TRBD2 (6 bases). V was clipped by 1 base and J by 6 bases, with 14 bases between them. The V gene's germline CDR1 is SGHRS and CDR2 YFSETQ. The CDR3 runs to 14 residues. CDR3 sequence: CASSLPEGVGEQYF. CDR3 nucleotide sequence: TGCGCCAGCAGCTTGCCGGAGGGCGTAGGCGAGCAGTACTTC. The full variable domain, rest sourced from reference TRBV5-1 and TRBJ2-7, is KAGVTQTPRYLIKTRGQQVTLSCSPISGHRSVSWYQQTPGQGLQFLFEYFSETQRNKGNFPGRFSGRQFSNSRSEMNVSTLELGDSALYLCASSLPEGVGEQYFGPGTRLTVT.

V usage is TRBV2 and J usage is TRBJ2-7; TRBD1 or TRBD2 may be the D gene (5 bases each). The CDR3 contains 13 residues. V was shortened by 8 bases and J by 5 bases, with 16 bases between the two germline ends. Germline V lookup: CDR1 SNHLY, CDR2 FYNNEI. The CDR3 region has the DNA TGTGCCAGCGAAGGGGTCTCGGGAAACGAGCAGTACTTC. It yields the protein CASEGVSGNEQYF.

The rearrangement links TRBV2 to TRBJ2-7; D uncertain. CDR3 length: 12 amino acids. V was pared by 7 bases and J by 0 bases, with 7 bases between. Germline V lookup: CDR1 SNHLY, CDR2 FYNNEI. CDR3 coding DNA: TGTGCCAGCAATCAGGACTCCTACGAGCAGTACTTC. This codes for CASNQDSYEQYF.

CDR3 in DNA: TGTGCCAGCGGAGTCGCGGGAGGGCATTCAGATACGCAGTATTTT. Protein: CASGVAGGHSDTQYF. The rearrangement links TRBV2 to TRBJ2-3; 9 positions agree with TRBD2. V lost 8 bases, J lost 4 bases, and 10 bases stayed unmatched. Per germline, CDR1 SNHLY and CDR2 FYNNEI. The CDR3 loop spans 15 amino acids.

This clone showed up just once. The genes are TRBV10-3 and TRBJ1-3, with D possibly TRBD1 on 5 matching bases. Trimming removed 10 bases at V and 0 bases at J, with 16 bases between. This CDR3 contains 15 residues. Germline assignment: CDR1 ENHRY and CDR2 SYGVKD. CDR3 sequence: CATESGHHSGNTIYF. As DNA, the CDR3 is TGTGCCACGGAGTCGGGGCACCACTCTGGAAACACCATATATTTT.

The chain combines TRBV27 with TRBJ2-7; TRBD1 matches 7 bases. With 8 bases clipped from V and 2 bases from J, the junction kept 6 bases outside the gene matches. CDR3 length: 13 residues. Germline V gives CDR1 MNHEY, CDR2 SMNVEV (reference sequence). CDR3 DNA: TGTGCCAGCGGACCGAGGGGGCCCTACGAGCAGTACTTC. Protein: CASGPRGPYEQYF.

This rearrangement joins TRBV9 to TRBJ2-7, with D perhaps TRBD1 or TRBD2 (5 bases each). Looked up from germline, CDR1 is SGDLS and CDR2 is YYNGEE. V dropped 2 bases and J dropped 0 bases, with 12 bases sitting between them. The CDR3 covers 15 residues. The CDR3 coding sequence is TGTGCCAGCAGCGTGGGACGCCTCGCCTCCTACGAGCAGTACTTC. Amino acid sequence: CASSVGRLASYEQYF.

This chain links TRBV27 with TRBJ2-7; D might be TRBD2 (6 bases). In germline, CDR1 is MNHEY, CDR2 SMNVEV (reference sequence). V lost 3 bases and J 0 bases, leaving 15 bases between the germline ends. The CDR3 totals 16 residues. This CDR3 is CASSLYLAASSYEQYF. The DNA for the CDR3 is TGTGCCAGCAGTTTGTACTTAGCGGCTTCCTCCTACGAGCAGTACTTC.

The V gene is TRBV29-1, the J gene TRBJ2-3; 12 nucleotides line up with TRBD2. CDR3 length: 15 residues. The ends lost 4 bases at V and 6 bases at J; junction bases unmatched: 8. CDR1 and CDR2 from the germline V gene are SQVTM and ANQGSEA. The CDR3 DNA follows: TGCAGCGTTGTTGGGCTAGCGGGAGGGTTGGATACGCAGTATTTT. The encoded protein is CSVVGLAGGLDTQYF.

Worth noting for this clone: Other nucleotide sequences from this sample produce the same CDR3. The chain joins TRBV27 to TRBJ1-1, with a tentative D call TRBD1 (5 bases). Trimming removed 3 bases at V and 0 bases at J, with 8 bases between. This CDR3 spans 14 amino acids. Germline V gene lookup returns CDR1 MNHEY and CDR2 SMNVEV (reference sequence). As DNA, the CDR3 is TGTGCCAGCAGTTTGGCGGGGGTGAACACTGAAGCTTTCTTT. Encoded protein: CASSLAGVNTEAFF.

Points on this clone: Distinct nucleotide sequences in the sample also encode this CDR3. The chain employs TRBV4-1 and TRBJ2-7, with D perhaps being TRBD1 or TRBD2 (5 bases each). Trimming removed 0 bases at V and 3 bases at J, with 9 bases between. Germline values: CDR1 MGHRA, CDR2 YSYEKL. This CDR3 spans 14 amino acids. The CDR3 protein is CASSQDPGSYEQYF. CDR3 DNA: TGCGCCAGCAGCCAAGACCCAGGGAGCTACGAGCAGTACTTC.